This T cell receptor beta chain stems from a study of cytomegalovirus exposure and HLA in healthy donors. Primers: 60 Vbeta forward and 13 Jbeta reverse. The table came from immunoSEQ multiplex PCR; TCRdb's copy has only in-frame clones and leaves some out. The sample has approximately 100,000 clones; around 61% are singletons. This CDR3 spans 11 amino acids. V dropped 4 bases and J dropped 6 bases, with 9 bases sitting between them. Germline CDR1 and CDR2: SQVTM and ANQGSEA. V usage is TRBV29-1 and J usage is TRBJ1-2; D perhaps matches TRBD1 (5 bases). The material sequenced was PBMCs. The receptor comes from a woman aged 45-65 years in good health and CMV-seronegative. The CDR3 protein is CSVGREDGYTF. In nucleotides, the CDR3 is TGCAGCGTTGGCAGGGAGGATGGCTACACCTTC. Using reference TRBV29-1 and TRBJ1-2 for the parts outside the CDR3, the full variable domain is SAVISQKPSRDICQRGTSLTIQCQVDSQVTMMFWYRQQPGQSLTLIATANQGSEATYESGFVIDKFPISRPNLTFSTLTVSNMSPEDSSIYLCSVGREDGYTFGSGTRLTVV.